These T cell receptor beta chains were read from a single sample in a study of identical twins. TCRdb re-analysed the 5' RACE reads in MiXCR, keeping a single row per CDR3 protein. The table shows hundreds of thousands of distinct CDR3 sequences, with around 8.6% occurring only once. The sample was also reused in another study, on yellow fever vaccine responses in identical twins.

The sample taken for sequencing was PBMCs. These receptors all come from a young woman in good health. Each CDR3 is given with its conserved first and last residue. The D gene is left open where the match is weak. Some rows mark clone size as missing; the rest say once, few, many or name a class of expanded clone.

j_call d_call clone_size v_call cdr3_aa cdr3_nt
TRBJ2-1 . few TRBV28 CASSLYQGGRNEQFF TGTGCCAGCAGTTTATATCAGGGGGGGCGCAATGAGCAGTTCTTC
TRBJ2-1 TRBD2 . TRBV3-1 CASSQGSGGANEQFF TGTGCCAGCAGCCAAGGTAGCGGGGGGGCCAATGAGCAGTTCTTC
TRBJ2-2 TRBD1 few TRBV25-1 CASSVTRQGALTGELFF TGTGCCAGCAGTGTTACCCGACAGGGGGCGCTCACCGGGGAGCTGTTTTTT
TRBJ2-1 TRBD1 . TRBV2 CASSGDSAYNEQFF TGTGCCAGCAGTGGGGACAGCGCCTACAATGAGCAGTTCTTC
TRBJ1-1 . . TRBV12-3/TRBV12-4 CASSFSGFEAFF TGTGCCAGCAGTTTTTCTGGGTTTGAAGCTTTCTTT
TRBJ2-7 . few TRBV18 CASSPDRRSDEQYF TGTGCCAGCTCACCTGACCGACGGTCCGACGAGCAGTACTTC
TRBJ2-7 TRBD2 . TRBV6-1 CASSEALAGSYEQYF TGTGCCAGCAGTGAAGCTCTAGCGGGGTCCTACGAGCAGTACTTC
TRBJ2-1 . . TRBV6-5 CASSYSGASYNEQFF TGTGCCAGCAGTTACTCAGGCGCGTCTTACAATGAGCAGTTCTTC
TRBJ2-2 . few TRBV6-1 CASNVGGPSGELFF TGTGCCAGCAATGTGGGGGGGCCTTCCGGGGAGCTGTTTTTT
TRBJ2-3 . . TRBV27 CASSFSPESTQYF TGTGCCAGCAGTTTTTCCCCCGAAAGTACGCAGTATTTT
TRBJ2-7 . . TRBV3-1 CASSQRLVGQGYEQYF TGTGCCAGCAGCCAAAGGCTGGTGGGGCAGGGGTACGAGCAGTACTTC
TRBJ2-1 TRBD2 many TRBV20-1 CSANSGNEAYNEQFF TGCAGTGCTAATAGCGGGAACGAGGCCTACAATGAGCAGTTCTTC
TRBJ2-7 . few TRBV10-3 CAIRGEGEFREQYF TGTGCCATCAGGGGCGAGGGAGAATTCCGCGAGCAGTACTTC
TRBJ2-5 TRBD2 . TRBV20-1 CSARDRGAGMLLGAQYF TGCAGTGCTAGAGATAGGGGAGCGGGAATGCTTTTAGGGGCCCAGTACTTC
TRBJ2-7 TRBD2 . TRBV12-3/TRBV12-4 CASSGQSGLGLSSYEQYF TGTGCCAGCAGTGGACAATCGGGACTAGGACTGAGCTCCTACGAGCAGTACTTC
TRBJ2-3 . many TRBV21-1 CASSFCGGRAVDTQYF TGTGCCAGCAGCTTTTGCGGCGGGAGGGCCGTAGATACGCAGTATTTT
TRBJ2-1 . many TRBV7-9 CASTPGAYNEQFF TGTGCCAGCACCCCCGGAGCTTACAATGAGCAGTTCTTC
TRBJ1-2 . . TRBV27 CASSALIPGYGYTF TGTGCCAGCAGCGCACTGATTCCGGGCTATGGCTACACCTTC
TRBJ2-7 TRBD1 many TRBV5-1 CASRREVGQGAYEQYF TGCGCCAGCCGGAGGGAGGTGGGACAGGGGGCCTACGAGCAGTACTTC
TRBJ2-7 . few TRBV20-1 CSAGTLYEQYF TGCAGTGCTGGGACTTTGTACGAGCAGTACTTC
TRBJ1-2 . . TRBV6-5 CASSSDLYGYTF TGTGCCAGCAGTTCCGATCTTTATGGCTACACCTTC
TRBJ2-1 TRBD2 many TRBV11-3 CASSLGTSGYDNEQFF TGTGCCAGCAGCTTAGGGACTAGCGGGTACGACAATGAGCAGTTCTTC
TRBJ2-7 . . TRBV7-2 CASSLFGGSSYEQYF TGTGCCAGCAGCTTATTTGGGGGTAGCTCCTACGAGCAGTACTTC
TRBJ2-5 TRBD2 . TRBV20-1 CSARERTSGRETQYF TGCAGTGCTAGAGAACGGACTAGCGGGAGGGAGACCCAGTACTTC
TRBJ2-3 TRBD1 . TRBV11-2 CASSLTAGGLTDTQYF TGTGCCAGCAGCTTAACGGCAGGGGGCCTCACAGATACGCAGTATTTT
TRBJ2-5 . . TRBV7-9 CARSSGRQSQETQYF TGTGCCAGAAGCTCAGGTAGACAGTCCCAAGAGACCCAGTACTTC
TRBJ2-3 TRBD2 few TRBV24-1 CATSDLASGDTDTQYF TGTGCCACCAGTGATTTGGCTAGCGGCGACACAGATACGCAGTATTTT
TRBJ2-5 . few TRBV12-3/TRBV12-4 CASSPGLKETQYF TGTGCCAGCAGTCCGGGACTTAAAGAGACCCAGTACTTC
TRBJ2-7 TRBD2 few TRBV4-1 CASSPTSGTPYEQYF TGCGCCAGCAGCCCGACTAGCGGGACCCCCTACGAGCAGTACTTC
TRBJ1-1 TRBD1 . TRBV5-1 CASTRTGTPEAFF TGCGCCAGCACCCGGACAGGGACCCCTGAAGCTTTCTTT
TRBJ2-7 TRBD2 few TRBV11-2 CASSLPQLAGGRGEQYF TGTGCCAGCAGCTTACCCCAGCTAGCGGGGGGCCGGGGCGAGCAGTACTTC
TRBJ2-5 . . TRBV7-6 CASSMGGQETQYF TGTGCCAGCAGCATGGGGGGCCAAGAGACCCAGTACTTC
TRBJ2-7 . . TRBV10-3 CAISGGPPTYEQYF TGTGCCATCAGTGGGGGGCCGCCTACCTACGAGCAGTACTTC
TRBJ1-1 . . TRBV6-2/TRBV6-3 CATLDRTEAFF TGTGCCACCCTGGACCGCACTGAAGCTTTCTTT
TRBJ2-1 TRBD1 . TRBV6-4 CASSETQGAHEQFF TGTGCCAGCAGTGAAACACAGGGGGCTCATGAGCAGTTCTTC
TRBJ2-5 TRBD2 many TRBV25-1 CASSASAGTVGTQYF TGTGCCAGCAGTGCCTCAGCGGGGACGGTGGGGACCCAGTACTTC
TRBJ2-7 TRBD2 few TRBV2 CASRPGLASAYEQYF TGTGCCAGCAGGCCCGGACTAGCGTCTGCCTACGAGCAGTACTTC
TRBJ2-3 . many TRBV6-5 CASAERDTQYF TGTGCCAGCGCTGAAAGAGATACGCAGTATTTT
TRBJ2-7 . few TRBV27 CASRVAFEVSYEQYF TGTGCCAGCAGAGTGGCGTTCGAGGTCTCCTACGAGCAGTACTTC
TRBJ1-4 TRBD1 many TRBV12-3/TRBV12-4 CASRTGTANEKLFF TGTGCCAGCAGAACCGGGACAGCTAATGAAAAACTGTTTTTT